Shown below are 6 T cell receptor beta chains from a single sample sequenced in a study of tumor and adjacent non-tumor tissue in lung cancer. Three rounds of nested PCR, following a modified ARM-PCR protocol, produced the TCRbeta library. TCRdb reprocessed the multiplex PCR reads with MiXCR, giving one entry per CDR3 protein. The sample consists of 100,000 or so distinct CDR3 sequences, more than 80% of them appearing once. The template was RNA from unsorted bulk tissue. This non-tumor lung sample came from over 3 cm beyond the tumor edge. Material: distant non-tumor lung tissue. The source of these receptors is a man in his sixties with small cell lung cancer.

The CDR3 protein is CASRQAGNISYEQYV. The CDR3 nucleotides are TGTGCCAGCAGACAAGCAGGGAATATCTCCTACGAGCAGTACGTC. The rearrangement joins TRBV6-6 to TRBJ2-7; D may be TRBD1 (5 bases). Germline V lookup: CDR1 MNHNY, CDR2 SVGAGI (reference sequence). CDR3 length: 15 amino acids. V gave up 6 bases and J gave up 0 bases, with 15 bases separating them.

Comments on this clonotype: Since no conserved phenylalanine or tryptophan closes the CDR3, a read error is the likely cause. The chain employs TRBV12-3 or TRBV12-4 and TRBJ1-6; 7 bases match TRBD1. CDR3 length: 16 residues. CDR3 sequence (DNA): TGTGCCAGCAGCGAATTCGGGACAGATAATAATTCACTCCTCCACTTG. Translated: CASSEFGTDNNSLLHL.

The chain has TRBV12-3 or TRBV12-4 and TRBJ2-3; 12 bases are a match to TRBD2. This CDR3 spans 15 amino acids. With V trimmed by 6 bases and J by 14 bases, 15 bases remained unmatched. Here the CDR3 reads CASRPTSGSKDTRYF. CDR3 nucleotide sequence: TGTGCCAGCAGACCGACTAGCGGGAGTAAAGATACACGGTATTTT.

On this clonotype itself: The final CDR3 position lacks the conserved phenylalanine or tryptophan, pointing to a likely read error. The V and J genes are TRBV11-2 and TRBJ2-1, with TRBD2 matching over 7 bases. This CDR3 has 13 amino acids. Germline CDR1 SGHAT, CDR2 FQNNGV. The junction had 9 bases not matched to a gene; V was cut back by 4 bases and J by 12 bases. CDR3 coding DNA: TGTGCCAGCAGCTCACTTACTAGCGAGCTGCAGTTCCTC. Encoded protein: CASSSLTSELQFL.

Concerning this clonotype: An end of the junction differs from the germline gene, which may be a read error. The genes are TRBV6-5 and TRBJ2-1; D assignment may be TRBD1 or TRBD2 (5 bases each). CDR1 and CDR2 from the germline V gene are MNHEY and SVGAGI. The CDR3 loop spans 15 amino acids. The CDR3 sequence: CASSYSGGVGSEHFF. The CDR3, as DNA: TGTGCCAGCAGTTACTCTGGGGGAGTGGGAAGCGAGCACTTCTTC.

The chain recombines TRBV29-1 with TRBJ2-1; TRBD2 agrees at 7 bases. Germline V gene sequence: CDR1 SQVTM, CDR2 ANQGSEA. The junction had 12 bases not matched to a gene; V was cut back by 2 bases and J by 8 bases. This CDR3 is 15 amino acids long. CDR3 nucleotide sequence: TGCAGCGTTGAATTAGCGGGCAATCACTGCGATGAGCAGTTCTTC. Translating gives CSVELAGNHCDEQFF.